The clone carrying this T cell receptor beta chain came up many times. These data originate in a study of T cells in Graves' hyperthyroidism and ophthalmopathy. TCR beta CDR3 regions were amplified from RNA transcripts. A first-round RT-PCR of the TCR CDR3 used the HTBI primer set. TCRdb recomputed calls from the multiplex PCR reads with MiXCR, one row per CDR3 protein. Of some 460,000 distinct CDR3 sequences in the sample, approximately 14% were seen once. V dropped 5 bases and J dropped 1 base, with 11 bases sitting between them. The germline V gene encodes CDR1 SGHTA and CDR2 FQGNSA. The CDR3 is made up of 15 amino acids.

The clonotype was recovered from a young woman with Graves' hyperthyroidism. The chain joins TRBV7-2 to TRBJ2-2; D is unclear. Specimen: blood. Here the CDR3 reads CASSLRPGNTGELFF. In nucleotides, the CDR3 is TGTGCCAGCAGCCTTCGCCCCGGGAACACCGGGGAGCTGTTTTTT.